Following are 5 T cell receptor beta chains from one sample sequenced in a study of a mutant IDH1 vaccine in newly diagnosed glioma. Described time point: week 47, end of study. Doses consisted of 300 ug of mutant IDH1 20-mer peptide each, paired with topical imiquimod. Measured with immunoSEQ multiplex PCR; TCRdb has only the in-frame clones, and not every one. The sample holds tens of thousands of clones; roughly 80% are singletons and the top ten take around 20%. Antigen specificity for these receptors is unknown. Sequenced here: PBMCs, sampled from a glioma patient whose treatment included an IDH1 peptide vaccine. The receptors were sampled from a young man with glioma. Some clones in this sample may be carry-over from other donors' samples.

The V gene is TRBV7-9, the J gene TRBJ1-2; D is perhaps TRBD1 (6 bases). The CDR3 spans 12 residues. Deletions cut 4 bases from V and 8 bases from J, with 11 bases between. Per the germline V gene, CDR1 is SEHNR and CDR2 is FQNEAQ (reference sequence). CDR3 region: CASSSWDNGYTF. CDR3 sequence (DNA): TGTGCCAGCAGCTCATGGGACAACGGCTACACCTTC.

The CDR3 DNA sequence: TGTGCCAGCAGCCTTCAGGCCCAGGGCAATCAGCCCCAGCATTTT. Protein: CASSLQAQGNQPQHF. The chain is built from TRBV7-8 and TRBJ1-5; D is unresolved. The germline V and J ends were trimmed by 5 bases and 2 bases, with 13 bases remaining between them. CDR3 length: 15 residues. CDR1 and CDR2 from the germline V gene are SGHVS and FQNEAQ. The full variable domain, with the rest looked up from reference TRBV7-8 and TRBJ1-5, is GAGVSQSPRYKVAKRGQDVALRCDPISGHVSLFWYQQALGQGPEFLTYFQNEAQLDKSGLPSDRFFAERPEGSVSTLKIQRTQQEDSAVYLCASSLQAQGNQPQHFGDGTRLSIL.

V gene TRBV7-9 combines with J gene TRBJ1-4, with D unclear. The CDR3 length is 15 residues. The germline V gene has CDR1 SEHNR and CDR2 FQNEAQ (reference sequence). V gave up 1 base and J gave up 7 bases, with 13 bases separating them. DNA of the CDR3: TGTGCCAGCAGCTTAGGGGGTGGGGAGCCTGAAAAACTGTTTTTT. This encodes CASSLGGGEPEKLFF.

This chain's CDR3 is CSVEAQSDRGYTF. CDR3 coding DNA: TGCAGCGTTGAAGCCCAGTCGGATAGGGGCTACACCTTC. This chain connects TRBV29-1 to TRBJ1-2, with unresolved D. Germline CDR1 is SQVTM and CDR2 is ANQGSEA. CDR3 length: 13 amino acids. The V end was cut by 1 base, the J end by 8 bases, with 14 bases between.

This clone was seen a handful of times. The CDR3 region is CASSLIGIPNTEAFF. CDR3 DNA: TGTGCCAGCAGCTTAATTGGCATACCGAACACTGAAGCTTTCTTT. The chain combines TRBV7-8 with TRBJ1-1; D not certain. Per germline, CDR1 SGHVS and CDR2 FQNEAQ. V was clipped by 2 bases and J by 1 base, with 11 bases between them. The CDR3 extends over 15 amino acids.